One and the same sample provided the 26 T cell receptor beta chains below, sequenced in a study of blood T cell repertoires in COVID-19. Using immunoSEQ multiplex PCR, the repertoire was profiled, and TCRdb retains in-frame clones only, with some absent. Here the sample spans roughly 110,000 clones, 84% being singletons. The sequencing sample was made of peripheral blood. All receptors come from a human donor in a cohort sampled during active COVID-19.

This clone was seen only a few times. The chain combines TRBV27 with TRBJ2-1, with 9 bases aligning to TRBD2. The CDR3 length is 16 residues. CDR1 and CDR2 (germline): MNHEY, SMNVEV (reference sequence). V was clipped by 5 bases and J by 0 bases; unmatched bases: 5. The CDR3 loop is CASSGGAGGSYNEQFF. CDR3 DNA sequence: TGTGCCAGCAGTGGGGGAGCGGGGGGCTCCTACAATGAGCAGTTCTTC.

This sequence joins TRBV9 and TRBJ2-5; possibly TRBD1 for D (6 bases). Germline V lookup: CDR1 SGDLS, CDR2 YYNGEE. With 0 bases removed from V and 3 bases from J, the gap between germline ends came to 9 bases. The CDR3 is made up of 14 amino acids. CDR3 in amino acids: CASSVGNREETQYF. CDR3 in DNA: TGTGCCAGCAGCGTAGGTAACAGGGAAGAGACCCAGTACTTC.

The rearrangement links TRBV12-3 or TRBV12-4 to TRBJ2-5; D gene unclear. The CDR3 is 11 residues long. Trimming removed 6 bases at V and 5 bases at J, with 7 bases between. In nucleotides, the CDR3 is TGTGCCAGCAGCTACGGGGAGACCCAGTACTTC. Protein product: CASSYGETQYF.

The CDR3 DNA is TGTGCCAGTAGTATTTCTACAGCGACACAGGGGTCACCCCTCCACTTT. It specifies CASSISTATQGSPLHF. The chain uses TRBV19 and TRBJ1-6, with 7 positions matching TRBD1. CDR3 length: 16 amino acids. Germline values: CDR1 LNHDA, CDR2 SQIVND (reference sequence). V trimming: 3 bases; J trimming: 10 bases; junction bases outside the gene matches: 12.

This chain connects TRBV19 to TRBJ1-1; 8 positions match TRBD1. The CDR3 covers 13 residues. Germline V gives CDR1 LNHDA, CDR2 SQIVND (reference sequence). V lost 1 base and J lost 11; bases outside the gene matches: 6. The CDR3: CASSIGGRTGAFF. The CDR3 coding sequence is TGTGCCAGTAGTATAGGCGGTAGGACAGGGGCTTTCTTT.

The gene calls are TRBV2 and TRBJ1-2; 7 nucleotides match TRBD1. Per germline, CDR1 SNHLY and CDR2 FYNNEI. With 6 bases clipped from V and 7 bases from J, the junction kept 8 bases outside the gene matches. The CDR3 has 13 amino acids. CDR3 amino acids: CASRETGVSGYTF. DNA of the CDR3: TGTGCCAGCAGGGAAACAGGGGTCTCTGGCTACACCTTC.

This clone was detected a few times. V gene TRBV6-5 combines with J gene TRBJ1-1, with TRBD1 matching over 7 bases. The CDR3 is 13 residues long. V was pared by 6 bases and J by 4 bases, with 5 bases of the junction left unmatched. Germline CDR1 MNHEY, CDR2 SVGAGI. The CDR3 protein is CASRQGRSTEAFF. CDR3 DNA sequence: TGTGCCAGCAGACAGGGGCGGAGCACTGAAGCTTTCTTT.

The genes are TRBV30 and TRBJ1-5; D remains ambiguous. The CDR3 runs to 15 residues. V shed 5 bases and J shed 4 bases, with 18 bases lying between them. Germline values: CDR1 GTSNPN, CDR2 SVGIG (reference sequence). This chain's CDR3 is CAWVLPGGPNQPQHF. CDR3 coding DNA: TGTGCCTGGGTCCTCCCCGGCGGGCCAAATCAGCCCCAGCATTTT.

This sequence joins TRBV6-5 and TRBJ1-1; TRBD1 agrees at 8 bases. The CDR3 covers 15 residues. The J segment lost 4 bases and the V segment lost 6 bases, leaving 10 bases of the junction unmatched. Germline-derived CDR1 and CDR2 are MNHEY and SVGAGI. The CDR3 coding sequence is TGTGCCAGCAGCTTTCATACAGGGGGAAGCACTGAAGCTTTCTTT. Translated: CASSFHTGGSTEAFF.

The chain has TRBV12-1 and TRBJ1-3; the D call of TRBD1 is as the table states it, not checked on the DNA. TRBV12-1 is deemed a pseudogene. The CDR3 totals 15 residues. The CDR3 DNA reads TGTGCCAGCAGCTCTGTGAACAGGGGGCTGAACACCATATATTTT. Its protein product is CASSSVNRGLNTIYF.

V gene TRBV2 combines with J gene TRBJ2-3; 7 nucleotides match TRBD2. The CDR3 is made up of 14 amino acids. Germline lookup yields CDR1 SNHLY and CDR2 FYNNEI. After removal of 8 bases from V and 2 bases from J, the junction contained 7 bases not matched to a gene. CDR3 DNA: TGTGCCAGCGCCCAGGCGGGGGACACAGATACGCAGTATTTT. This sequence encodes CASAQAGDTDTQYF.

This clone was seen once. The chain joins TRBV11-2 to TRBJ1-1; D not resolved. The germline V and J ends were trimmed by 1 base and 7 bases, with 7 bases remaining between them. Germline V gene lookup returns CDR1 SGHAT and CDR2 FQNNGV. The length of the CDR3 is 12 residues. CDR3 region: CASSLGRVEAFF. In nucleotides, the CDR3 is TGTGCCAGCAGCTTAGGGCGGGTTGAAGCTTTCTTT.

This clone was picked up a small number of times. V is TRBV2 and J is TRBJ1-3; D may be TRBD1 (6 bases). V lost 2 bases and J 2 bases, leaving 13 bases between the germline ends. Germline V lookup: CDR1 SNHLY, CDR2 FYNNEI. This CDR3 has 16 residues. The CDR3 reads CASSEWGRGAGNTIYF. CDR3 coding DNA: TGTGCCAGCAGTGAATGGGGCAGGGGCGCTGGAAACACCATATATTTT.

The rearrangement links TRBV6-4 to TRBJ1-6; TRBD1 agrees at 8 bases. The CDR3 sequence is 16 residues long. Germline CDR1 reads MRHNA; CDR2 reads SNTAGT. V dropped 0 bases and J dropped 15; count of bases not matched to a gene: 13. CDR3 sequence: CASSDSWAQGARVLHF. The CDR3 DNA follows: TGTGCCAGCAGTGACTCGTGGGCGCAGGGGGCGCGGGTCCTCCACTTT.

This sequence joins TRBV3-1 (or the pseudogene TRBV3-2) and TRBJ2-1; 7 bases align to TRBD2. V lost 6 bases and J lost 9; bases outside the gene matches: 11. This CDR3 is 14 amino acids long. Germline assignment: CDR1 LGHDT and CDR2 YNNKEL (reference sequence). CDR3 nucleotide sequence: TGTGCCAGCAGACTACGGGAGGTGGCTGGTGAGCAGTTCTTC. Its translation: CASRLREVAGEQFF.

This sequence joins TRBV6-6 and TRBJ2-1; 12 positions match TRBD2. Trimming at V came to 5 bases and at J to 5 bases, leaving 4 bases not matched to a gene. This CDR3 is 15 amino acids long. CDR1 MNHNY and CDR2 SVGAGI come from the germline V gene (reference sequence). The CDR3 DNA reads as TGTGCCAGCAGTCTCGGACTAGCGGGAAACAATGAGCAGTTCTTC. As protein: CASSLGLAGNNEQFF.

The V gene is TRBV5-6, the J gene TRBJ1-5, with D unclear. The CDR3 sequence is 16 residues long. CDR1 is SGHDT, CDR2 YYEEEE, per germline. The ends were cut back, 2 bases at V and 0 bases at J, with 12 bases in the middle. The CDR3 protein is CASSFGRGYSNQPQHF. The CDR3 bases are TGTGCCAGCAGCTTCGGTCGGGGTTATAGCAATCAGCCCCAGCATTTT.

Here the CDR3 DNA reads TGTGCCAGCAGTGAGGGCAGAAGGACTGAAGCTTTCTTT. Translating gives CASSEGRRTEAFF. The gene calls are TRBV2 and TRBJ1-1; D gene ambiguous. The CDR3 is 13 amino acids. Germline loops: CDR1 SNHLY, CDR2 FYNNEI. V shed 3 bases and J shed 5 bases, with 10 bases lying between them.

For the CDR3, the DNA is TGTGCCAGCAGCTCCAGGGCCCCAAACACTGAAGCTTTCTTT. This sequence encodes CASSSRAPNTEAFF. This chain joins TRBV7-9 and TRBJ1-1; maybe TRBD1 (5 bases). Trimming removed 4 bases from V and 2 bases from J, with 11 bases in between. CDR3 length: 14 residues. CDR1 and CDR2 from the germline V gene are SEHNR and FQNEAQ (reference sequence).

The V and J genes are TRBV11-3 and TRBJ2-5; 7 positions agree with TRBD2. The CDR3 consists of 16 residues. Unmatched junction bases numbered 11, after V lost 3 bases and J lost 4 bases. Germline V gene sequence: CDR1 SGHNT, CDR2 YENEEA. CDR3 protein: CASSFKGSGPPETQYF. DNA of the CDR3: TGTGCCAGCAGCTTCAAAGGTAGCGGGCCACCAGAGACCCAGTACTTC.

This chain uses TRBV6-2 or TRBV6-3 with TRBJ2-7; 9 bases align to TRBD2. This CDR3 is 13 amino acids long. The germline CDR1 and CDR2 sequences are MNHEY and SVGEGT. Trimming took 5 bases from V and 3 from J; bases not matched to a gene: 2. The DNA of the CDR3 is TGTGCCAGCAGTAGGACTAGCGACTACGAGCAGTACTTC. Protein: CASSRTSDYEQYF.

The CDR3 loop reads CASRIGEGTDTQYF. The CDR3 DNA sequence: TGTGCCAGCAGAATAGGGGAGGGCACAGATACGCAGTATTTT. This chain connects TRBV7-2 to TRBJ2-3, with D perhaps TRBD2 (6 bases). From germline, CDR1 is SGHTA and CDR2 FQGNSA. The CDR3 runs 14 residues. The V end lost 6 bases, the J end lost 1 base, and 11 bases lay between the germline ends.

This sequence joins TRBV5-1 and TRBJ1-1; D is uncertain. The V end was cut by 4 bases, the J end by 2 bases, with 12 bases between. CDR3 length: 14 amino acids. The germline gives CDR1 SGHRS, CDR2 YFSETQ. The CDR3 nucleotides are TGCGCCAGCAGCCGAACAACACCAAACACTGAAGCTTTCTTT. This codes for CASSRTTPNTEAFF.

This clone was picked up one time. The rearrangement uses TRBV27 and TRBJ2-1; TRBD2 matches at 15 bases. Germline loops: CDR1 MNHEY, CDR2 SMNVEV (reference sequence). There are 16 residues in the CDR3. Losses at the gene ends were 10 bases for V and 9 bases for J; bases not matched to a gene: 13. The CDR3, as DNA: TGTGCCACCTTCTCTCATGGGACTAGCGGGAGGACTGAGCAGTTCTTC. Translating it yields CATFSHGTSGRTEQFF.

This chain uses TRBV24-1 with TRBJ1-2; 9 bases are shared with TRBD1. The germline V gene has CDR1 KGHDR and CDR2 SFDVKD. V lost 3 bases and J lost 4; bases outside the gene matches: 2. CDR3 length: 14 residues. The CDR3 loop is CATSDRTGVYGYTF. The DNA for the CDR3 is TGTGCCACCAGTGATAGGACAGGGGTCTATGGCTACACCTTC.

V and J are TRBV5-1 and TRBJ1-6; D remains ambiguous. There are 17 residues in the CDR3. The V gene lost 0 bases and the J gene lost 7 bases, with 17 bases spanning the gap. Germline V gene data show CDR1 as SGHRS and CDR2 as YFSETQ. The DNA for the CDR3 is TGCGCCAGCAGCTTGGATCCGAGGGCTAACCTAAATTCACCCCTCCACTTT. Protein: CASSLDPRANLNSPLHF.